This TCR beta chain was sequenced in a study of metastatic and nonmetastatic thyroid tumors. The entire patient cohort was treatment-naive prior to thyroid surgery. The CDR3 covers 14 residues. V gave up 5 bases and J gave up 4 bases, with 13 bases separating them. Germline CDR1 and CDR2: SGHTA and FQGNSA. TCRdb re-clonotyped the PCR reads through MiXCR. The table shows 3,000 to 4,000 clones, with about a third occurring only once. Turning to this clone: Antigen unknown.

Study-wide results and limits: Significantly higher TCR beta diversity was reportedly seen in malignant thyroid tumors than benign nodules, in blood and tumor.

This clonotype was obtained from a female donor with papillary thyroid cancer or a benign thyroid nodule (not recorded which). Some clones in this sample may be carry-over from other donors' samples. Sequenced material: adjacent normal tissue. The V gene is TRBV7-2, the J gene TRBJ2-3; D is perhaps TRBD2 (6 bases). CDR3 sequence: CASSQLAGSDTQYF. The CDR3 nucleotides are TGTGCCAGCAGCCAACTCGCGGGGTCAGATACGCAGTATTTT.